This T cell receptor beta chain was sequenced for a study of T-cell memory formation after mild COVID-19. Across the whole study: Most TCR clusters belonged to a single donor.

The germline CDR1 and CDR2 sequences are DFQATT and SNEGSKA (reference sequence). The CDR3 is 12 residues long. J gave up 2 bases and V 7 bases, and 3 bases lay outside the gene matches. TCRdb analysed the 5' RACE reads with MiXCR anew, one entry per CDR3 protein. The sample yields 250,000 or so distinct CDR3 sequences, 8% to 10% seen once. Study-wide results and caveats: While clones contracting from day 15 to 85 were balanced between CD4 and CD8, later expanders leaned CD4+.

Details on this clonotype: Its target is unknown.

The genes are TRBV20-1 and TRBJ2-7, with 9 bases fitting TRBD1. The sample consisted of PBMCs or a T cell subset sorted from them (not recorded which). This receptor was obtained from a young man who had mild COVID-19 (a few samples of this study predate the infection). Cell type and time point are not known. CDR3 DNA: TGCAGTGTGGGACAGGGTACCTACGAGCAGTACGTC. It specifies CSVGQGTYEQYV.